The 10 T cell receptor beta chains reported below all come from one sample, sequenced in a study of OX40 agonist ivuxolimab in advanced cancers. Libraries were prepared by immunoSEQ multiplex PCR; TCRdb keeps only in-frame clonotypes and omits some of them. The table includes approximately 52,000 clones, 75% to 85% detected once. The specimen was CD4+ or CD8+ T cells sorted from blood, collected in a trial of the OX40 agonist ivuxolimab. The receptors come from an adult with an advanced solid tumor such as melanoma, head and neck, liver or kidney cancer.

This clone was observed once. Compared with germline, one end of the junction differs, possibly owing to a read error. The chain joins TRBV12-5 to TRBJ2-3; 7 nucleotides agree with TRBD2. The germline CDR1 and CDR2 sequences are LGHNT and FRNRAP. This CDR3 is built from 15 residues. The CDR3 is CASGSYGGSTDTQYF. Written as DNA, the CDR3 is TGTGCTAGTGGTTCCTACGGGGGGAGCACGGATACGCAGTATTTT.

The sample holds one count of this clone. V and J are TRBV30 and TRBJ1-5; no clear D. CDR1 is GTSNPN, CDR2 SVGIG, per germline (reference sequence). V dropped 0 bases and J dropped 11 bases, with 14 bases sitting between them. This CDR3 contains 13 residues. CDR3 loop: CAWSVKVGESQHF. The DNA for the CDR3 is TGTGCCTGGAGTGTAAAGGTTGGGGAGTCCCAGCATTTT.

The rearrangement joins TRBV6-4 to TRBJ2-6, with D possibly matching TRBD1 (6 bases). The CDR3 extends over 14 amino acids. CDR1 is MRHNA and CDR2 is SNTAGT in the germline V gene. V lost 5 bases and J lost 1, with 6 bases in between. As DNA, the CDR3 is TGTGCCAGCAGTACAGGGTCTGGGGCCAACGTCCTGACTTTC. Residues: CASSTGSGANVLTF.

The chain joins TRBV2 to TRBJ1-4; D is perhaps TRBD1 (6 bases). Germline V gene sequence: CDR1 SNHLY, CDR2 FYNNEI. CDR3 length: 13 amino acids. V lost 8 bases to trimming and J lost 3 bases, with 10 bases between them. The CDR3 protein is CASGGAANEKLFF. For the CDR3, the DNA is TGTGCCAGCGGGGGGGCGGCTAATGAAAAACTGTTTTTT.

The chain couples TRBV7-9 to TRBJ2-5; TRBD1 matches 7 bases. V trimming: 2 bases; J trimming: 2 bases; junction bases outside the gene matches: 5. This CDR3 spans 15 amino acids. Germline V gives CDR1 SEHNR, CDR2 FQNEAQ (reference sequence). The CDR3 is CASSLMGTEQETQYF. CDR3 coding DNA: TGTGCCAGCAGCTTAATGGGGACAGAGCAAGAGACCCAGTACTTC.

V and J are TRBV11-3 and TRBJ2-1, with D hard to call. This CDR3 contains 12 residues. Trimming pared 0 bases from V and 7 bases from J, leaving 4 bases between. The V gene's germline CDR1 is SGHNT and CDR2 YENEEA. This CDR3 reads CASSLELNEQFF. The CDR3, as DNA: TGTGCCAGCAGCTTAGAACTAAATGAGCAGTTCTTC.

This chain joins TRBV9 and TRBJ1-2; TRBD1 aligns across 7 bases. V was clipped by 0 bases and J by 3 bases; unmatched bases: 5. The CDR3 contains 15 residues. Germline V gene lookup returns CDR1 SGDLS and CDR2 YYNGEE. CDR3 protein: CASSVGQGFDYGYTF. The CDR3 DNA reads as TGTGCCAGCAGCGTAGGACAGGGATTCGACTATGGCTACACCTTC.

The genes are TRBV11-2 and TRBJ2-7; either TRBD1 or TRBD2 may fit D (5 bases each). V lost 5 bases to trimming and J lost 3 bases, with 14 bases between them. The CDR3 is made up of 14 amino acids. The germline CDR1 and CDR2 sequences are SGHAT and FQNNGV. CDR3 sequence reads: CASSARLGDYEQYF. CDR3 nucleotide sequence: TGTGCCAGCAGCGCCAGACTGGGGGACTACGAGCAGTACTTC.

The chain carries TRBV21-1 and TRBJ1-6; TRBD1 is the table's D call and was not checked against the DNA. TRBV21-1 is described as a pseudogene. The CDR3 extends over 14 amino acids. CDR3 residues: CASSSTGEDSPLHF. The CDR3 nucleotides are TGTGCCAGCAGCTCCACAGGGGAGGACTCACCCCTCCACTTT.

The rearrangement links TRBV11-2 to TRBJ2-4; TRBD2 aligns across 8 bases. Trimming removed 3 bases from V and 0 bases from J; junction bases left unmatched: 10. The CDR3 spans 18 residues. Germline V lookup: CDR1 SGHAT, CDR2 FQNNGV. The DNA for the CDR3 is TGTGCCAGCAGCTTCGGTAGCGGGGCCTATCTAGCCAAAAACATTCAGTACTTC. Translating it yields CASSFGSGAYLAKNIQYF.